The 31 T cell receptor beta chains presented below share a single source sample, sequenced in a study of human T cells and chemical hapten exposure. A single record per CDR3 protein comes from TCRdb applying MiXCR to the RACE reads. The sample gives about 120,000 distinct CDR3 sequences, roughly 12% of which show up once; approximately 1.4% is in the top ten. Time point specified: patch test 1, 2 weeks after DPC sensitization. Treatment meaning: therapeutic diphenylcyclopropenone sensitization with weekly scalp DPC. Sequencing was performed on whole blood, taken in connection with sensitization to the hapten diphenylcyclopropenone (DPC). The receptors were gathered from a woman between 45 and 60 years old with alopecia areata. Some clones in this sample may be carry-over from other donors' samples.

V usage is TRBV11-2 and J usage is TRBJ2-1; D is possibly TRBD2 (7 bases). Germline V gene data show CDR1 as SGHAT and CDR2 as FQNNGV. CDR3 length equals 18 residues. V dropped 1 base and J dropped 2 bases, with 18 bases sitting between them. CDR3 loop: CASSLARGLADAYNEQFF. The CDR3 coding sequence is TGTGCCAGCAGCTTAGCCCGGGGGCTAGCGGACGCCTACAATGAGCAGTTCTTC.

Many counts were recorded for this clonotype. The chain carries TRBV11-2 and TRBJ2-5; TRBD2 is a possible D gene (6 bases). Trimming removed 0 bases at V and 2 bases at J, with 10 bases between. This CDR3 contains 15 residues. Germline V gene sequence: CDR1 SGHAT, CDR2 FQNNGV. The CDR3 loop is CASSLEAGWQETQYF. The DNA for the CDR3 is TGTGCCAGCAGCTTAGAGGCGGGATGGCAAGAGACCCAGTACTTC.

This chain links TRBV12-3 or TRBV12-4 with TRBJ2-7; no definite D call. The length of the CDR3 is 14 residues. Trimming pared 6 bases from V and 4 bases from J, leaving 16 bases between. The CDR3 spells CASSSRPPRYEQYF. The CDR3 DNA sequence: TGTGCCAGCAGCAGCCGCCCCCCTCGGTACGAGCAGTACTTC.

This clonotype was seen a handful of times. V is TRBV18 and J is TRBJ2-3; 7 bases agree with TRBD1. Losses at the gene ends were 5 bases for V and 2 bases for J; bases not matched to a gene: 10. This CDR3 has 16 amino acids. Germline CDR1 reads KGHSH; CDR2 reads LQKENI. CDR3 in amino acids: CASSDRDRPPTDTQYF. The CDR3 DNA is TGTGCCAGCTCAGACCGGGACAGACCACCCACAGATACGCAGTATTTT.

In this sample, this clonotype turned up a few times. This chain joins TRBV7-9 and TRBJ2-7; D remains ambiguous. Germline V gives CDR1 SEHNR, CDR2 FQNEAQ (reference sequence). The V and J ends lost 5 bases and 2 bases respectively, with 13 bases between them. The CDR3 totals 14 residues. CDR3: CASSTQGSAYEQYF. The DNA for the CDR3 is TGTGCCAGCAGCACACAAGGGTCGGCCTACGAGCAGTACTTC.

This clonotype was counted between two and nine times. J is TRBJ2-1 and V is TRBV6-2 or TRBV6-3; a possible D gene is TRBD2 (5 bases). This CDR3 has 12 amino acids. From germline, CDR1 is MNHEY and CDR2 SVGEGT. The V end lost 7 bases, the J end lost 15 bases, and 19 bases lay between the germline ends. CDR3: CASTRFAGLPFF. In DNA form, the CDR3 reads TGTGCCAGCACCCGGTTTGCGGGTTTGCCGTTCTTC.

A remark on this clonotype: Given a much more abundant clone one base away, this may be a read error. V and J are TRBV18 and TRBJ2-7; 10 bases line up with TRBD1. Germline CDR1 is KGHSH and CDR2 is LQKENI. The CDR3 is 14 residues long. The CDR3 loop is CVSSPGTGEGEQYF. CDR3 DNA: TGTGTCAGCTCCCCCGGGACAGGGGAGGGCGAGCAGTACTTC. The full variable domain, rest sourced from reference TRBV18 and TRBJ2-7, is NAGVMQNPRHLVRRRGQEARLRCSPMKGHSHVYWYRQLPEEGLKFMVYLQKENIIDESGMPKERFSAEFPKEGPSILRIQQVVRGDSAAYFCVSSPGTGEGEQYFGPGTRLTVT.

The chain couples TRBV3-1 to TRBJ2-3, with 9 nucleotides matching TRBD1. CDR3 length equals 16 residues. Germline-derived CDR1 and CDR2 are LGHDT and YNNKEL (reference sequence). V shed 4 bases, J shed 5 bases, and the junction held 10 bases outside the gene matches. The CDR3 nucleotides read TGTGCCAGCAGCCCCCCGGGACAGGGTCCGGGAGATACGCAGTATTTT. Protein: CASSPPGQGPGDTQYF.

J is TRBJ1-1 and V is TRBV29-1; no clear D. V was pared by 4 bases and J by 0 bases, with 15 bases between. Per germline, CDR1 SQVTM and CDR2 ANQGSEA. The length of the CDR3 is 15 residues. The CDR3 is CSVGDRRFMNTEAFF. The CDR3, as DNA: TGCAGCGTTGGAGACCGCCGGTTTATGAACACTGAAGCTTTCTTT. The complete variable domain, with remaining parts taken from reference TRBV29-1 and TRBJ1-1, reads SAVISQKPSRDICQRGTSLTIQCQVDSQVTMMFWYRQQPGQSLTLIATANQGSEATYESGFVIDKFPISRPNLTFSTLTVSNMSPEDSSIYLCSVGDRRFMNTEAFFGQGTRLTVV.

This chain joins TRBV20-1 and TRBJ2-3; 8 bases line up with TRBD2. V gave up 3 bases and J gave up 3 bases; unmatched junction bases: 8. Germline V gives CDR1 DFQATT, CDR2 SNEGSKA (reference sequence). The CDR3 has 15 amino acids. CDR3 in DNA: TGCAGTGCTAGTCGCCCTAGCGGGTTGACAGATACGCAGTATTTT. Residues: CSASRPSGLTDTQYF.

Only a few counts were recorded for this clonotype. V gene TRBV2 combines with J gene TRBJ1-6; D possibly corresponds to TRBD1 (5 bases). The CDR3 is 13 amino acids. V lost 8 bases, J lost 7 bases, and 12 bases lay in between. Germline values: CDR1 SNHLY, CDR2 FYNNEI. The CDR3 spells CASESGLNSPLHF. The CDR3 coding sequence is TGTGCCAGCGAGTCAGGGTTAAATTCACCCCTCCACTTT. The complete variable domain, with remaining parts taken from reference TRBV2 and TRBJ1-6, reads EPEVTQTPSHQVTQMGQEVILRCVPISNHLYFYWYRQILGQKVEFLVSFYNNEISEKSEIFDDQFSVERPDGSNFTLKIRSTKLEDSAMYFCASESGLNSPLHFGNGTRLTVT.

This clonotype was seen a few times. This chain links TRBV5-1 with TRBJ1-4, with D perhaps TRBD1 (5 bases). Germline V gene data show CDR1 as SGHRS and CDR2 as YFSETQ. V lost 4 bases and J 4 bases, leaving 14 bases between the germline ends. The CDR3 runs 15 residues. CDR3 in DNA: TGCGCCAGCAGCCCGTCCGGGACTGGTAATGAAAAACTGTTTTTT. It translates to CASSPSGTGNEKLFF. The full variable domain, rest sourced from reference TRBV5-1 and TRBJ1-4, is KAGVTQTPRYLIKTRGQQVTLSCSPISGHRSVSWYQQTPGQGLQFLFEYFSETQRNKGNFPGRFSGRQFSNSRSEMNVSTLELGDSALYLCASSPSGTGNEKLFFGSGTQLSVL.

This clonotype was detected ten times or more. The genes are TRBV27 and TRBJ1-4; D is unclear. The length of the CDR3 is 13 residues. Deletions cut 3 bases from V and 8 bases from J, with 10 bases between. Looked up from germline, CDR1 is MNHEY and CDR2 is SMNVEV (reference sequence). The CDR3 reads CASSFRVGEKLFF. The CDR3, as DNA: TGTGCCAGCAGTTTCCGGGTTGGCGAAAAACTGTTTTTT.

This clonotype was counted ten times or more. The J gene is TRBJ1-1, the V gene TRBV3-1, with D tentatively TRBD1 (5 bases). V gave up 0 bases and J gave up 4 bases, with 12 bases separating them. Germline V CDR1 and CDR2: LGHDT, YNNKEL (reference sequence). The CDR3 sequence is 15 residues long. The CDR3 loop reads CASSQDLWGGTEAFF. The CDR3 DNA follows: TGTGCCAGCAGCCAAGATCTTTGGGGGGGCACTGAAGCTTTCTTT.

This clonotype was counted many times. The chain employs TRBV7-9 and TRBJ1-2; possible D gene TRBD1, 5 bases. CDR1 is SEHNR, CDR2 FQNEAQ, per germline (reference sequence). The CDR3 sequence is 15 residues long. V dropped 5 bases and J dropped 0 bases, with 13 bases sitting between them. This CDR3 is CASSRGDPANYGYTF. For the CDR3, the DNA is TGTGCCAGCAGCCGCGGGGACCCAGCTAACTATGGCTACACCTTC.

This chain joins TRBV29-1 and TRBJ1-3; D is possibly TRBD1 (6 bases). This CDR3 has 16 amino acids. Trimming shortened V by 4 bases and J by 1 base, and 17 bases separated the two germline ends. Germline assignment: CDR1 SQVTM and CDR2 ANQGSEA. The CDR3, as DNA: TGCAGCGTTGCACCCGGACAAACAGGGTCTGGAAACACCATATATTTT. This translates into CSVAPGQTGSGNTIYF. Looking up the rest from reference TRBV29-1 and TRBJ1-3 gives the full variable domain: SAVISQKPSRDICQRGTSLTIQCQVDSQVTMMFWYRQQPGQSLTLIATANQGSEATYESGFVIDKFPISRPNLTFSTLTVSNMSPEDSSIYLCSVAPGQTGSGNTIYFGEGSWLTVV.

The J gene is TRBJ1-3, the V gene TRBV7-8; 8 nucleotides align to TRBD1. This CDR3 has 14 residues. J lost 2 bases, V lost 4 bases, and 1 base had no gene match. From germline, CDR1 is SGHVS and CDR2 FQNEAQ. CDR3: CASSSQGAGNTIYF. The CDR3 nucleotides are TGTGCCAGCAGCTCACAGGGGGCTGGAAACACCATATATTTT.

This clonotype was recorded many times. The chain carries TRBV5-1 and TRBJ1-1, with D perhaps TRBD1 (5 bases). The CDR3 spans 14 residues. The germline V gene encodes CDR1 SGHRS and CDR2 YFSETQ. Trimming shortened V by 2 bases and J by 2 bases, and 10 bases separated the two germline ends. As DNA, the CDR3 is TGCGCCAGCAGCTTCGAGGGGCGCAACACTGAAGCTTTCTTT. Protein: CASSFEGRNTEAFF.

This rearrangement joins TRBV4-2 to TRBJ2-7; 8 bases fit TRBD2. Germline V lookup: CDR1 LGHNA, CDR2 YNFKEQ. The CDR3 has 14 amino acids. Germline trimming cut 3 bases from V and 3 bases from J; bases unmatched to any gene: 4. The CDR3 DNA reads TGTGCCAGCAGCCAGCTTAGCGGGGACTACGAGCAGTACTTC. This codes for CASSQLSGDYEQYF.

This clonotype was picked up many times. The gene calls are TRBV11-1 and TRBJ2-7; no firm D call. Germline CDR1 SGHAT, CDR2 FQDESV (reference sequence). Trimming removed 7 bases at V and 4 bases at J, with 11 bases between. CDR3 length: 12 amino acids. In nucleotides, the CDR3 is TGTGCCAGCAAATTCGGAGAGTACGAGCAGTACTTC. Protein sequence: CASKFGEYEQYF. Based on the CDR3 plus reference TRBV11-1 and TRBJ2-7, the full variable domain is EAEVAQSPRYKITEKSQAVAFWCDPISGHATLYWYRQILGQGPELLVQFQDESVVDDSQLPKDRFSAERLKGVDSTLKIQPAELGDSAMYLCASKFGEYEQYFGPGTRLTVT.

V is TRBV4-2 and J is TRBJ1-3; D call uncertain. The CDR3 has 12 amino acids. Per the germline V gene, CDR1 is LGHNA and CDR2 is YNFKEQ. The germline V and J ends were trimmed by 5 bases and 3 bases, with 5 bases remaining between them. CDR3 region: CASSSNGNTIYF. DNA of the CDR3: TGTGCCAGCAGCAGTAATGGAAACACCATATATTTT.

The V gene is TRBV28, the J gene TRBJ2-4; D gene unclear. The length of the CDR3 is 14 residues. Trimming pared 11 bases from V and 0 bases from J, leaving 14 bases between. The germline V gene encodes CDR1 MDHEN and CDR2 SYDVKM. In nucleotides, the CDR3 is TGTGCCTCCCTCGCCGGGTTAGCCAAAAACATTCAGTACTTC. Translated: CASLAGLAKNIQYF.

This clonotype was found a few times. The chain combines TRBV6-5 with TRBJ1-6; TRBD1 aligns across 8 bases. CDR3 length: 13 amino acids. Looked up from germline, CDR1 is MNHEY and CDR2 is SVGAGI. V trimming: 8 bases; J trimming: 7 bases; junction bases outside the gene matches: 4. CDR3 sequence reads: CASADRANSPLHF. For the CDR3, the DNA is TGTGCCAGCGCGGACAGGGCGAATTCACCCCTCCACTTT.

This chain links TRBV7-2 with TRBJ2-7; the D gene is possibly TRBD2 (6 bases). Between the trimmed V and J ends, which lost 7 bases and 5 bases, there was a span of 30 bases. Germline V gene sequence: CDR1 SGHTA, CDR2 FQGNSA. This CDR3 is 18 amino acids long. Here the CDR3 DNA reads TGTGCCAGCACCCCGCCCAACGGAGCCGTCGCATGGAGGGACGAGCAGTACTTC. It translates to CASTPPNGAVAWRDEQYF.

J is TRBJ1-5 and V is TRBV6-2 or TRBV6-3; D ambiguous. The CDR3 totals 16 residues. The germline CDR1 and CDR2 sequences are MNHEY and SVGEGT. The germline V and J ends were trimmed by 2 bases and 4 bases, with 15 bases remaining between them. CDR3 residues: CASSYPSWVANQPQHF. CDR3 in DNA: TGTGCCAGCAGTTACCCCAGTTGGGTCGCTAATCAGCCCCAGCATTTT.

This clonotype has just a few counts. The gene calls are TRBV7-2 and TRBJ1-1, with D unresolved. V lost 1 base, J lost 4 bases, and 7 bases lay in between. This CDR3 has 13 residues. The germline CDR1 and CDR2 sequences are SGHTA and FQGNSA. In DNA form, the CDR3 reads TGTGCCAGCAGCTTAGGGGTAATCACTGAAGCTTTCTTT. This sequence encodes CASSLGVITEAFF.

The table lists this clonotype with a few counts. This chain links TRBV12-3 or TRBV12-4 with TRBJ2-1; 8 nucleotides align to TRBD1. CDR3 length equals 16 residues. V shed 3 bases, J shed 5 bases, and the junction held 9 bases outside the gene matches. The CDR3 coding sequence is TGTGCCAGCAGTTTCTATCAGGGGGCTAGAAACAATGAGCAGTTCTTC. Its protein product is CASSFYQGARNNEQFF.

The chain uses TRBV7-2 and TRBJ1-6, with TRBD1 matching over 11 bases. Germline CDR1 is SGHTA and CDR2 is FQGNSA. Unmatched junction bases numbered 6, after V lost 2 bases and J lost 0 bases. CDR3 length equals 19 residues. The CDR3 bases are TGTGCCAGCAGCTTAAGGACAGGGGGCTTGAGCTCCTATAATTCACCCCTCCACTTT. Translation: CASSLRTGGLSSYNSPLHF.

This chain uses TRBV29-1 with TRBJ2-4; no firm D call. The germline CDR1 and CDR2 sequences are SQVTM and ANQGSEA. The germline V and J ends were trimmed by 3 bases and 3 bases, with 6 bases remaining between them. The CDR3 is 12 residues long. CDR3 loop: CSVEGNKNIQYF. CDR3 coding DNA: TGCAGCGTTGAGGGCAACAAAAACATTCAGTACTTC.

The rearrangement links TRBV28 to TRBJ2-3; TRBD1 agrees at 8 bases. The V gene's germline CDR1 is MDHEN and CDR2 SYDVKM. The CDR3 sequence is 16 residues long. V lost 2 bases and J lost 0; bases outside the gene matches: 4. The CDR3 here is CASSLKGDRSTDTQYF. CDR3 bases: TGTGCCAGCAGTTTAAAGGGGGACAGGAGCACAGATACGCAGTATTTT.

This clonotype has a handful of counts. At one of its ends the junction is not consistent with the germline gene, which may arise from a read error. The chain joins TRBV2 to TRBJ1-1; TRBD1 matches 7 bases. Germline V gives CDR1 SNHLY, CDR2 FYNNEI. CDR3 size: 14 residues. For the CDR3, the DNA is TGCGCATCCTCTCCACAGGGGATTAACACTGAAGCTTTCTTT. Its protein is CASSPQGINTEAFF.